One and the same sample provided the 14 T cell receptor beta chains below, sequenced in a study of cytomegalovirus exposure and HLA in healthy donors. The PCR contained 60 Vbeta and 13 Jbeta primers. Produced via immunoSEQ multiplex PCR; TCRdb's table is partial and in-frame only. The profile covers roughly 200,000 clones, with around 86% appearing a single time and around 1.4% taken by the ten largest. Sequenced: PBMCs. These receptors were obtained from a man aged 25-45 years in good health and CMV-seronegative.

The rearrangement joins TRBV11-2 to TRBJ2-7; the match to TRBD2 covers 9 bases. The CDR3 covers 15 residues. The J segment lost 7 bases and the V segment lost 2 bases, leaving 9 bases of the junction unmatched. Germline CDR1 and CDR2: SGHAT and FQNNGV. In DNA form, the CDR3 reads TGTGCCAGCAGCTTAATCGTAGCGGGAGTGGGGGAGCAGTACTTC. Translating gives CASSLIVAGVGEQYF.

The chain links TRBV19 to TRBJ1-1, with 7 positions matching TRBD1. CDR1 is LNHDA and CDR2 is SQIVND in the germline V gene (reference sequence). This CDR3 has 15 residues. Losses at the gene ends were 6 bases for V and 0 bases for J; bases not matched to a gene: 7. This CDR3 is CASRPRTGLNTEAFF. In nucleotides, the CDR3 is TGTGCCAGTAGACCCCGGACAGGTCTGAACACTGAAGCTTTCTTT. The full variable domain, in which reference TRBV19 and TRBJ1-1 provide the parts outside the CDR3, is DGGITQSPKYLFRKEGQNVTLSCEQNLNHDAMYWYRQDPGQGLRLIYYSQIVNDFQKGDIAEGYSVSREKKESFPLTVTSAQKNPTAFYLCASRPRTGLNTEAFFGQGTRLTVV.

This sequence joins TRBV6-1 and TRBJ1-1, with 7 nucleotides matching TRBD1. V was clipped by 3 bases and J by 1 base; unmatched bases: 5. The CDR3 runs to 15 residues. From germline, CDR1 is MNHNS and CDR2 SASEGT. The CDR3 sequence: CASSETTGTNTEAFF. The CDR3 DNA reads TGTGCCAGCAGTGAGACGACAGGGACGAACACTGAAGCTTTCTTT.

The chain links TRBV7-2 to TRBJ2-7; D might be TRBD2 (6 bases). V was cut by 0 bases and J by 7 bases, with 13 bases left in between. The CDR3 totals 14 residues. Germline V gene data show CDR1 as SGHTA and CDR2 as FQGNSA. CDR3 nucleotide sequence: TGTGCCAGCAGCTTAGCGTTGGAGGGCCTAGAGCAGTACTTC. It is translated as CASSLALEGLEQYF.

This chain joins TRBV28 and TRBJ1-5; maybe TRBD1 (6 bases). This CDR3 spans 15 amino acids. Per germline, CDR1 MDHEN and CDR2 SYDVKM. V lost 6 bases, J lost 3 bases, and 15 bases lay in between. Here the CDR3 DNA reads TGTGCCAGCAGATCTACAGGGAGTGCCAATCAGCCCCAGCATTTT. This gives the protein CASRSTGSANQPQHF. The full variable domain, in which reference TRBV28 and TRBJ1-5 provide the parts outside the CDR3, is DVKVTQSSRYLVKRTGEKVFLECVQDMDHENMFWYRQDPGLGLRLIYFSYDVKMKEKGDIPEGYSVSREKKERFSLILESASTNQTSMYLCASRSTGSANQPQHFGDGTRLSIL.

The chain joins TRBV19 to TRBJ2-1, with TRBD2 identical over 11 bases. The germline V gene has CDR1 LNHDA and CDR2 SQIVND (reference sequence). The CDR3 sequence is 18 residues long. V lost 2 bases, J lost 7 bases, and 13 bases stayed unmatched. The CDR3 loop is CASSIRPILAGGQNEQFF. CDR3 in DNA: TGTGCCAGTAGTATACGCCCGATTTTAGCGGGAGGGCAGAATGAGCAGTTCTTC.

A single count supports this clone. The V gene is TRBV28, the J gene TRBJ2-6; no firm D call. The CDR3 is made up of 16 amino acids. V was cut by 4 bases and J by 0 bases, with 10 bases left in between. The germline V gene encodes CDR1 MDHEN and CDR2 SYDVKM. CDR3 in amino acids: CASSSGQISGANVLTF. CDR3 coding DNA: TGTGCCAGCAGTTCGGGTCAGATCTCTGGGGCCAACGTCCTGACTTTC. Full variable domain (outside the CDR3, taken from reference TRBV28 and TRBJ2-6): DVKVTQSSRYLVKRTGEKVFLECVQDMDHENMFWYRQDPGLGLRLIYFSYDVKMKEKGDIPEGYSVSREKKERFSLILESASTNQTSMYLCASSSGQISGANVLTFGAGSRLTVL.

Worth noting for this clone: A read error may produce the germline difference seen at one junction end. The chain joins TRBV4-2 to TRBJ1-2, with 9 positions matching TRBD1. The CDR3 is 14 residues long. Germline CDR1 is LGHNA and CDR2 is YNFKEQ. CDR3 in DNA: TGTGCCAGCAGCCCAAGCATGGGACAGGGTGCAAGGGCCTTC. Protein: CASSPSMGQGARAF.

The V call is TRBV5-8, the J call TRBJ1-1, with D unclear. The CDR3 sequence is 13 residues long. The V end was cut by 2 bases, the J end by 0 bases, with 5 bases between. From germline, CDR1 is SGHTS and CDR2 YDEGEE. CDR3 nucleotides: TGTGCCAGCAGCTTTAGTCTGAACACTGAAGCTTTCTTT. Encoded protein: CASSFSLNTEAFF.

The rearrangement joins TRBV7-2 to TRBJ1-1; TRBD1 matches at 7 bases. Germline CDR1 and CDR2: SGHTA and FQGNSA. J gave up 5 bases and V 3 bases, and 6 bases lay outside the gene matches. This CDR3 has 14 residues. Here the CDR3 DNA reads TGTGCCAGCAGCTTGAGACAGGGTCGTACTGAAGCTTTCTTT. Translated, it gives CASSLRQGRTEAFF.

V gene TRBV15 combines with J gene TRBJ2-4; D possibly corresponds to TRBD2 (6 bases). Trimming removed 5 bases at V and 0 bases at J, with 8 bases between. Germline CDR1 is LNHNV and CDR2 is YYDKDF (reference sequence). CDR3 length: 14 residues. In DNA, the CDR3 is TGTGCCACCAGCCGGGAGCTAGCCAAAAACATTCAGTACTTC. Translation: CATSRELAKNIQYF.

This clone appeared once. The chain joins TRBV27 to TRBJ2-3; no firm D call. V was pared by 5 bases and J by 0 bases, with 6 bases between. The CDR3 is made up of 13 amino acids. Germline V gene lookup returns CDR1 MNHEY and CDR2 SMNVEV (reference sequence). CDR3 coding DNA: TGTGCCAGCAGTGACTTAAGCACAGATACGCAGTATTTT. Translating it yields CASSDLSTDTQYF.

The chain is built from TRBV25-1 and TRBJ2-7; D is undetermined. V dropped 5 bases and J dropped 6 bases, with 8 bases sitting between them. Germline V CDR1 and CDR2: MGHDK, SYGVNS. This CDR3 has 11 amino acids. CDR3 amino acids: CASSQTLEQYF. The CDR3 DNA reads TGTGCCAGCAGTCAAACTCTCGAGCAGTACTTC.

The table lists this clone with a few counts. The V gene is TRBV7-8, the J gene TRBJ1-5; D not resolved. Deletions cut 2 bases from V and 4 bases from J, with 6 bases between. The CDR3 is 13 amino acids. Germline V CDR1 and CDR2: SGHVS, FQNEAQ. CDR3 nucleotides: TGTGCCAGCAGCTTAAGCCTAAATCAGCCCCAGCATTTT. It specifies CASSLSLNQPQHF.